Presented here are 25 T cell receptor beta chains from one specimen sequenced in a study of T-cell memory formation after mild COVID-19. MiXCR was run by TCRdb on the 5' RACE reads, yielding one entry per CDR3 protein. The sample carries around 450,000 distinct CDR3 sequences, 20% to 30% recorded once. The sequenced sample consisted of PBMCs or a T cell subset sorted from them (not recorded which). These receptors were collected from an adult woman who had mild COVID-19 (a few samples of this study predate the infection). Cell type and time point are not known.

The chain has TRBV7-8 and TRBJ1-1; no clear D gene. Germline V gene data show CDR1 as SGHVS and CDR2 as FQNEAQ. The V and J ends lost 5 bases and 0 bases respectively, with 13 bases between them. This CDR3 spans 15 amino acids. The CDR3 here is CASSPVEGVNTEAFF. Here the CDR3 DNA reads TGTGCCAGCAGCCCCGTGGAGGGTGTGAACACTGAAGCTTTCTTT.

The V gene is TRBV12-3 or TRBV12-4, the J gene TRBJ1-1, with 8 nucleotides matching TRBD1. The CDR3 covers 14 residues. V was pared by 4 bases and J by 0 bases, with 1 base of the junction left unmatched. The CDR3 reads CASSWTGMNTEAFF. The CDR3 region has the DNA TGTGCCAGCAGTTGGACAGGGATGAACACTGAAGCTTTCTTT.

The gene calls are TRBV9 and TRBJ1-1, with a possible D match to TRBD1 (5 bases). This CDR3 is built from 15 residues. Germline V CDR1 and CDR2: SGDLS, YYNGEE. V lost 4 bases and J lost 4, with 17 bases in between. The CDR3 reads CASSPKDWGGTEAFF. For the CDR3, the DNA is TGTGCCAGCAGCCCCAAGGACTGGGGGGGCACTGAAGCTTTCTTT.

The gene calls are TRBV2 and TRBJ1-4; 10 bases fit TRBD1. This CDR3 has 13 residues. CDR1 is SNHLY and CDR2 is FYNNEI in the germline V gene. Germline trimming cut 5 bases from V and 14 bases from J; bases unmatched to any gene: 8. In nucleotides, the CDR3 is TGTGCCAGCAGTCGGGACAGGGGAGGGGTGCTGTTTTTT. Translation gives CASSRDRGGVLFF. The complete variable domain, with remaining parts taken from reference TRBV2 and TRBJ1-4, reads EPEVTQTPSHQVTQMGQEVILRCVPISNHLYFYWYRQILGQKVEFLVSFYNNEISEKSEIFDDQFSVERPDGSNFTLKIRSTKLEDSAMYFCASSRDRGGVLFFGSGTQLSVL.

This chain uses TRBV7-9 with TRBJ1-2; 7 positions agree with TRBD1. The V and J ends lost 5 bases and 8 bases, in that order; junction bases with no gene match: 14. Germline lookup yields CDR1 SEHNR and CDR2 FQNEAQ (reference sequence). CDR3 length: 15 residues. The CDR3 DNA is TGTGCCAGCAGCCCCCTGGACAGGACGCTCGGAGGCTACACCTTC. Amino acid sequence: CASSPLDRTLGGYTF.

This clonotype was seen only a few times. The CDR3 DNA follows: TGCGCCAGCAGCCCGACAGGGGTTTACACAGATACGCAGTATTTT. Protein sequence: CASSPTGVYTDTQYF. V and J are TRBV4-3 and TRBJ2-3; 8 bases match TRBD1. Germline V gene data show CDR1 as LGHNA and CDR2 as YSLEER. The CDR3 has 15 residues. V shed 4 bases, J shed 2 bases, and the junction held 5 bases outside the gene matches.

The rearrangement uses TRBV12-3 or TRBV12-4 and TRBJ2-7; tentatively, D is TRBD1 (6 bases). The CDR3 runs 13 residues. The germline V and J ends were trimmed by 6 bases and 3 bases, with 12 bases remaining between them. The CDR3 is CASRGDTGYEQYF. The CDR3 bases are TGTGCCAGCAGAGGGGACACAGGCTACGAGCAGTACTTC.

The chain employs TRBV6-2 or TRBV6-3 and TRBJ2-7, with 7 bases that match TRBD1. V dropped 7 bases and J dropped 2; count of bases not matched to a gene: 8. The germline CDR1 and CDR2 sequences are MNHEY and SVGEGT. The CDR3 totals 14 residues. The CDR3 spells CASIGQVPPYEQYF. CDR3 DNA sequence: TGTGCCAGCATCGGACAGGTCCCTCCCTACGAGCAGTACTTC.

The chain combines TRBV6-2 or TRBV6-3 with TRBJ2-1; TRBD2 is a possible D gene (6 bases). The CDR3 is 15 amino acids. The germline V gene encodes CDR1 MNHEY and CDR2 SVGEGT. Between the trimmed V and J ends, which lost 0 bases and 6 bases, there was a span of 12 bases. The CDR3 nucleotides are TGTGCCAGCAGTTACTCGGAGGGCCGGTCCAATGAGCAGTTCTTC. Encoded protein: CASSYSEGRSNEQFF.

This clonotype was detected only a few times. The CDR3 DNA reads TGTGCCACCAGTGATACCGGGACAGCAAGCTATGGCTACACCTTC. It yields the protein CATSDTGTASYGYTF. The V call is TRBV24-1, the J call TRBJ1-2; 7 positions match TRBD1. CDR1 and CDR2 from the germline V gene are KGHDR and SFDVKD. CDR3 length: 15 residues. J gave up 4 bases and V 3 bases, and 7 bases lay outside the gene matches.

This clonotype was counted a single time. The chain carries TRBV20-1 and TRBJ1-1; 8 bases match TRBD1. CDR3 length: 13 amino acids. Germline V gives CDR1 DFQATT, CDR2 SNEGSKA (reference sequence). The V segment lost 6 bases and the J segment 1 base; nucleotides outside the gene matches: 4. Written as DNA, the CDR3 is TGCAGTGCACCCGGGACAGGGAACACTGAAGCTTTCTTT. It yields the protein CSAPGTGNTEAFF.

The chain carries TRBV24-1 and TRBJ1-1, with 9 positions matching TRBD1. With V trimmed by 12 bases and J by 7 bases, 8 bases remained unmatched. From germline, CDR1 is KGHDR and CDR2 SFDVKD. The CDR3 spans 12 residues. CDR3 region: CASSQGAGEAFF. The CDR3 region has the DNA TGTGCCTCCTCACAGGGGGCGGGTGAAGCTTTCTTT.

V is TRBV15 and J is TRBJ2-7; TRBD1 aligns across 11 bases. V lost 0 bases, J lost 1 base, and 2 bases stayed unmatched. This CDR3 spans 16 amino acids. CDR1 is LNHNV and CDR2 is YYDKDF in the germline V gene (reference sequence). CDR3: CATSRERDRGSYEQYF. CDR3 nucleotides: TGTGCCACCAGCAGAGAGAGGGACAGGGGGTCCTACGAGCAGTACTTC.

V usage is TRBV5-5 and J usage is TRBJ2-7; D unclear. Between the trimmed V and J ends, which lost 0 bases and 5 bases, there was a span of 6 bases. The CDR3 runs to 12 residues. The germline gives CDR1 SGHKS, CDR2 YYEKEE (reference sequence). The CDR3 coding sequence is TGTGCCAGCAGCTTGGCGGTAAACGAGCAGTACTTC. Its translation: CASSLAVNEQYF.

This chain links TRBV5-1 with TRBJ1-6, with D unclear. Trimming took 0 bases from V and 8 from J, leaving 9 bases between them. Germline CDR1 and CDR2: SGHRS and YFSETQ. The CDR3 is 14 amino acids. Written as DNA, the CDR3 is TGCGCCAGCAGCTTGGATGCAAGGGATTCACCCCTCCACTTT. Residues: CASSLDARDSPLHF.

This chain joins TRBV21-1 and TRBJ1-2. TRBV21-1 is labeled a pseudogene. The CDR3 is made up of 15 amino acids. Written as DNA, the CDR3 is TGTGCCAGCAGCAAAAGAAAGGTAGATCGAAAAGGCTACACCTTC. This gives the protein CASSKRKVDRKGYTF.

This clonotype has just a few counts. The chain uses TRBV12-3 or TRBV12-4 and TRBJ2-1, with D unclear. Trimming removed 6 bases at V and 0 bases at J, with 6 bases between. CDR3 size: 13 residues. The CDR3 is CASRLSSYNEQFF. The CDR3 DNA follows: TGTGCCAGCAGATTGAGCTCCTACAATGAGCAGTTCTTC.

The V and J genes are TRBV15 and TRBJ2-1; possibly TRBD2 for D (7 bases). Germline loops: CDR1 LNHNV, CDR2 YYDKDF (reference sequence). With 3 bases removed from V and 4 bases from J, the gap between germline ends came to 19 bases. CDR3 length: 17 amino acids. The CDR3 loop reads CATSSPVGGAGYNEQFF. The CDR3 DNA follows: TGTGCCACCAGCAGCCCTGTTGGGGGGGCGGGTTACAATGAGCAGTTCTTC.

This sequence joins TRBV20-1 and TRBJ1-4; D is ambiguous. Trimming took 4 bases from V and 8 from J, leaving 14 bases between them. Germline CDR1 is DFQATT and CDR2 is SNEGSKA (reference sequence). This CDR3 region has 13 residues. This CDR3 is CSAKAGPGEKLFF. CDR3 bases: TGCAGTGCTAAGGCAGGCCCTGGGGAAAAACTGTTTTTT.

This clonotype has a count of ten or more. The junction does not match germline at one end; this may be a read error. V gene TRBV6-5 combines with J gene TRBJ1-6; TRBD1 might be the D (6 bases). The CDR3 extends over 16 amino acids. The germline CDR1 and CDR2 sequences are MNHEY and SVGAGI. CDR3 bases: TGTGCCAGCAGAGCAAGGACAGATTCCTTTAATTCACCCCTCCACTTT. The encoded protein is CASRARTDSFNSPLHF.

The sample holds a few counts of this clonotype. The CDR3 sequence: CATSDSTRPSTDTQYF. The CDR3 DNA reads as TGTGCCACCAGTGACTCGACGCGACCTAGCACAGATACGCAGTATTTT. The chain carries TRBV24-1 and TRBJ2-3; D gene uncertain. Germline CDR1 reads KGHDR; CDR2 reads SFDVKD. Deletions cut 4 bases from V and 0 bases from J, with 13 bases between. There are 16 residues in the CDR3.

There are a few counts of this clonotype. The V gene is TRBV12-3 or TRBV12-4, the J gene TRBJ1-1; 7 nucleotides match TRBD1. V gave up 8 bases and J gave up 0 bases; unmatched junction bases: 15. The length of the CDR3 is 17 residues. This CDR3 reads CASLGFHRGLMNTEAFF. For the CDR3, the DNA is TGTGCCAGCTTGGGATTCCACAGGGGCCTTATGAACACTGAAGCTTTCTTT.

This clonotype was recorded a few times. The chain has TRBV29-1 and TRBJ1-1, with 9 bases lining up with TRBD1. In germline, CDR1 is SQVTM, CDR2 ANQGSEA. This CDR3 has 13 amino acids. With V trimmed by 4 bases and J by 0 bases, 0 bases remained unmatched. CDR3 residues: CSVGDRVNTEAFF. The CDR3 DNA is TGCAGCGTTGGGGACAGGGTGAACACTGAAGCTTTCTTT.

CDR3 DNA sequence: TGTGCCAGCAGCTTAGATTCAGAGATCTATGGCTACACCTTC. Amino acid sequence: CASSLDSEIYGYTF. The chain combines TRBV7-9 with TRBJ1-2; no definite D call. Germline values: CDR1 SEHNR, CDR2 FQNEAQ (reference sequence). This CDR3 comprises 14 residues. V was trimmed by 1 base and J by 4 bases, leaving 10 bases between them. Looking up the rest from reference TRBV7-9 and TRBJ1-2 gives the full variable domain: DTGVSQNPRHKITKRGQNVTFRCDPISEHNRLYWYRQTLGQGPEFLTYFQNEAQLEKSRLLSDRFSAERPKGSFSTLEIQRTEQGDSAMYLCASSLDSEIYGYTFGSGTRLTVV.

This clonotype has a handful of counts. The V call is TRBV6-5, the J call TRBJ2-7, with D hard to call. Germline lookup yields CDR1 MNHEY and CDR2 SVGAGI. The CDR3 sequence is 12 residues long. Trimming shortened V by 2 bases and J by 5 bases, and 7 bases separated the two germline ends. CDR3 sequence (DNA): TGTGCCAGCAGTTACGGTCGTCACGAGCAGTACTTC. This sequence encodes CASSYGRHEQYF.